This TCR beta chain stems from a study of blood T cell repertoires in COVID-19. Study summary: Acute and convalescent COVID-19 specimens originated in the United States, Italy and Spain. The cDNA or gDNA used as material had been derived from T cells, B-cell-depleted T cells, or PBMCs.

The V gene lost 3 bases and the J gene lost 5 bases, with 22 bases spanning the gap. The CDR3 runs to 16 residues. Germline V gene sequence: CDR1 DFQATT, CDR2 SNEGSKA (reference sequence). In the study's own analysis: Quantification of nucleated cells was approximated via reference gene primer amplification. Produced via immunoSEQ multiplex PCR; TCRdb's table is partial and in-frame only. V, J and clone size are taken as reported in that table, and D and trimming were inferred from the DNA itself. The data hold approximately 260,000 clones, with around four fifths observed a single time. Sample: peripheral blood. The source of this sequence is a woman aged 55-70 years with active or convalescent COVID-19. The chain joins TRBV20-1 to TRBJ2-5; perhaps TRBD1 as D (6 bases). This CDR3 is CSASRFRGRGMETQYF. CDR3 DNA sequence: TGCAGTGCTAGTAGGTTCCGGGGCAGGGGAATGGAGACCCAGTACTTC.